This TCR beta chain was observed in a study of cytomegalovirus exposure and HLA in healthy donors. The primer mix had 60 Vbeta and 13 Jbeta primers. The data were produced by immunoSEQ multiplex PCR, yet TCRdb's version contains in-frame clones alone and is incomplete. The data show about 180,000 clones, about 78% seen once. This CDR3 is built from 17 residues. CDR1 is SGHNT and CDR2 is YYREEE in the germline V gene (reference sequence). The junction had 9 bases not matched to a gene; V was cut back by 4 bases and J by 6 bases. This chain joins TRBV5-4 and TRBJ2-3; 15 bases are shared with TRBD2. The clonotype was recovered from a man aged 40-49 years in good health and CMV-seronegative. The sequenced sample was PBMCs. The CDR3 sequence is CASSRPGTSGGTDTQYF. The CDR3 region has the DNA TGTGCCAGCAGCCGTCCCGGGACTAGCGGGGGGACTGATACGCAGTATTTT.